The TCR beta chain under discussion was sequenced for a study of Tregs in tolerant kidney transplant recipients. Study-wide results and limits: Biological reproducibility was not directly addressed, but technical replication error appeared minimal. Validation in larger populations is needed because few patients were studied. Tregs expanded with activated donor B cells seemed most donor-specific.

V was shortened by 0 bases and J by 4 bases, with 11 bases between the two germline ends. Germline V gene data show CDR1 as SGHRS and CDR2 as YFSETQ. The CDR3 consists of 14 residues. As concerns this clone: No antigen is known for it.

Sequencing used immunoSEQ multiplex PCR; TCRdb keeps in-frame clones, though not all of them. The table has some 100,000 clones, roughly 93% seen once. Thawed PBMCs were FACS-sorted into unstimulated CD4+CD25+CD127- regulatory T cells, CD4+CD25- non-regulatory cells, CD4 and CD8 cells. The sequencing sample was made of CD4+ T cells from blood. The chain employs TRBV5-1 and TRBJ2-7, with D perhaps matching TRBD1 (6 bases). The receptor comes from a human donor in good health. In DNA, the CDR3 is TGCGCCAGCAGCTTGGGAGACAGGTATTACGAGCAGTACTTC. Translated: CASSLGDRYYEQYF.